Below, 30 T cell receptor beta chains from the same sample are listed, as sequenced in a study of identical twins. In TCRdb, the 5' RACE reads were re-called with MiXCR into one record per CDR3 protein. This table has 450,000 to 650,000 distinct CDR3 sequences, 9.6% appearing once. In addition, the sample was reused for a study of yellow fever vaccine responses in identical twins.

Material: PBMCs. Every receptor here comes from a woman aged 18 to 35 in good health.

This rearrangement joins TRBV4-3 to TRBJ2-2; 7 bases align to TRBD1. The CDR3 runs 19 residues. Germline loops: CDR1 LGHNA, CDR2 YSLEER. The trim removed 2 bases at V and 2 bases at J, leaving 14 bases unmatched. The CDR3: CASSQLPTGMGLNTGELFF. The CDR3 bases are TGCGCCAGCAGCCAACTACCGACAGGGATGGGCTTAAACACCGGGGAGCTGTTTTTT.

This clonotype occurred many times. The chain joins TRBV20-1 to TRBJ2-7; D is perhaps TRBD1 (6 bases). CDR1 and CDR2 (germline): DFQATT, SNEGSKA (reference sequence). Deletions cut 5 bases from V and 7 bases from J, with 15 bases between. The CDR3 is 12 amino acids. The CDR3 DNA follows: TGCAGTGCTTATCGGCAGGGGTATGAGCAGTACTTC. It codes for CSAYRQGYEQYF.

This clonotype was counted many times. The rearrangement links TRBV29-1 to TRBJ2-7; TRBD2 matches at 9 bases. CDR1 and CDR2 (germline): SQVTM, ANQGSEA. The trim removed 3 bases at V and 13 bases at J, leaving 7 bases unmatched. The CDR3 extends over 11 amino acids. DNA of the CDR3: TGCAGCGTTGAGAGCCTAGCGGGACTCTACTTC. It is translated as CSVESLAGLYF.

The chain has TRBV2 and TRBJ2-3; perhaps TRBD1 as D (6 bases). CDR3 size: 15 residues. The V end was cut by 10 bases, the J end by 0 bases, with 17 bases between. Germline V gene data show CDR1 as SNHLY and CDR2 as FYNNEI. In DNA, the CDR3 is TGTGCCACCCCGAGGGGGTCGACTAGCACAGATACGCAGTATTTT. This sequence encodes CATPRGSTSTDTQYF. Complete variable domain (other parts from reference TRBV2 and TRBJ2-3): EPEVTQTPSHQVTQMGQEVILRCVPISNHLYFYWYRQILGQKVEFLVSFYNNEISEKSEIFDDQFSVERPDGSNFTLKIRSTKLEDSAMYFCATPRGSTSTDTQYFGPGTRLTVL.

This clonotype was observed a handful of times. The CDR3 sequence: CASSQDSPSSWADTQYF. The DNA for the CDR3 is TGCGCCAGCAGCCAAGATTCTCCGAGTAGTTGGGCAGATACGCAGTATTTT. The V and J genes are TRBV4-1 and TRBJ2-3; D unclear. Trimming stripped 0 bases from V and 4 bases from J, with 17 bases between. Per the germline V gene, CDR1 is MGHRA and CDR2 is YSYEKL. The CDR3 spans 17 residues.

This chain links TRBV11-1 with TRBJ2-1, with D perhaps matching TRBD1 (6 bases). Per the germline V gene, CDR1 is SGHAT and CDR2 is FQDESV (reference sequence). This CDR3 is 18 amino acids long. The V end lost 5 bases, the J end lost 9 bases, and 29 bases lay between the germline ends. The CDR3 spells CASSPLLNVAGVFGEQFF. The DNA of the CDR3 is TGTGCCAGCAGCCCCCTCCTAAACGTGGCAGGGGTTTTTGGTGAGCAGTTCTTC.

This clonotype appeared a few times. The rearrangement joins TRBV29-1 to TRBJ1-1; the match to TRBD1 covers 10 bases. This CDR3 is built from 11 residues. The germline gives CDR1 SQVTM, CDR2 ANQGSEA. J lost 11 bases, V lost 7 bases, and 7 bases had no gene match. CDR3 sequence reads: CSARQGAYAFF. The CDR3 DNA is TGCAGCGCAAGACAGGGGGCGTATGCTTTCTTT.

This clonotype was observed a few times. The chain carries TRBV20-1 and TRBJ1-6, with D possibly TRBD1 on 6 matching bases. The germline V gene has CDR1 DFQATT and CDR2 SNEGSKA (reference sequence). The CDR3 extends over 13 amino acids. The CDR3 here is CSARGKKRIPLHF. The CDR3 DNA reads TGCAGCGCCAGGGGCAAAAAGAGGATCCCCCTCCACTTT.

The sample holds a few counts of this clonotype. This chain uses TRBV20-1 with TRBJ2-7, with a tentative D call TRBD1 (5 bases). This CDR3 has 14 amino acids. The germline gives CDR1 DFQATT, CDR2 SNEGSKA (reference sequence). V was clipped by 6 bases and J by 6 bases, with 21 bases between them. CDR3 sequence reads: CSADLRLSQGEQYF. CDR3 nucleotides: TGCAGTGCAGACTTAAGGCTTTCGCAGGGCGAGCAGTACTTC.

V gene TRBV7-2 combines with J gene TRBJ2-4; 16 bases line up with TRBD2. Per germline, CDR1 SGHTA and CDR2 FQGNSA. The V and J ends lost 3 bases and 9 bases, in that order; junction bases with no gene match: 11. The CDR3 extends over 18 amino acids. DNA of the CDR3: TGTGCCAGCAGCTTGCGCGGGACTAGCGGGGGGGCAACGGGCATTCAGTACTTC. Protein sequence: CASSLRGTSGGATGIQYF.

This clonotype was seen at least ten times. The chain couples TRBV7-9 to TRBJ2-1; D is possibly TRBD1 (6 bases). Germline values: CDR1 SEHNR, CDR2 FQNEAQ (reference sequence). V was clipped by 7 bases and J by 3 bases, with 13 bases between them. The CDR3 extends over 14 amino acids. The CDR3 nucleotides read TGTGCCAGCAAAATGGGGGCCGGCTACAATGAGCAGTTCTTC. Translated, it gives CASKMGAGYNEQFF.

This rearrangement joins TRBV7-9 to TRBJ1-1; D gene uncertain. There are 13 residues in the CDR3. V was shortened by 6 bases and J by 1 base, with 9 bases between the two germline ends. Looked up from germline, CDR1 is SEHNR and CDR2 is FQNEAQ (reference sequence). CDR3 sequence: CASRNPGNTEAFF. In nucleotides, the CDR3 is TGTGCCAGCAGAAACCCAGGGAACACTGAAGCTTTCTTT.

This chain uses TRBV5-1 with TRBJ2-7; the D is unclear. The CDR3 covers 15 residues. CDR1 and CDR2 from the germline V gene are SGHRS and YFSETQ. The V and J ends lost 4 bases and 0 bases respectively, with 14 bases between them. The CDR3 loop reads CASSLSRALSYEQYF. Written as DNA, the CDR3 is TGCGCCAGCAGCCTCTCACGGGCTCTCTCCTACGAGCAGTACTTC.

This clonotype was recorded many times. The rearrangement links TRBV5-1 to TRBJ2-7, with D possibly being TRBD2 (6 bases). The CDR3 extends over 14 amino acids. CDR1 and CDR2 (germline): SGHRS, YFSETQ. Between the trimmed V and J ends, which lost 1 base and 4 bases, there was a span of 12 bases. The CDR3 sequence is CASSLMGGPYEQYF. The CDR3 nucleotides read TGCGCCAGCAGCTTGATGGGGGGACCATACGAGCAGTACTTC. Together with reference TRBV5-1 and TRBJ2-7, the CDR3 gives the full variable domain: KAGVTQTPRYLIKTRGQQVTLSCSPISGHRSVSWYQQTPGQGLQFLFEYFSETQRNKGNFPGRFSGRQFSNSRSEMNVSTLELGDSALYLCASSLMGGPYEQYFGPGTRLTVT.

This clonotype has only a few counts. The chain joins TRBV20-1 to TRBJ2-3, with 11 bases lining up with TRBD2. Germline values: CDR1 DFQATT, CDR2 SNEGSKA (reference sequence). Germline trimming cut 3 bases from V and 6 bases from J; bases unmatched to any gene: 8. This CDR3 has 15 amino acids. For the CDR3, the DNA is TGCAGTGCTAGGCAGACTAGCGGGGTGGGGGATACGCAGTATTTT. This codes for CSARQTSGVGDTQYF.

This clonotype turned up a few times. DNA for the CDR3: TGCGCCAGCAGTGTCGACAGACCGAACACTGAAGCTTTCTTT. It codes for CASSVDRPNTEAFF. The J gene is TRBJ1-1, the V gene TRBV10-2, with D tentatively TRBD1 (5 bases). Germline lookup yields CDR1 WSHSY and CDR2 SAAADI. This CDR3 contains 14 residues. Trimming left V 4 bases short and J 1 base short, with 10 bases between.

V is TRBV6-2 or TRBV6-3 and J is TRBJ2-1; TRBD2 aligns across 8 bases. The CDR3 loop spans 14 amino acids. Germline V gene sequence: CDR1 MNHEY, CDR2 SVGEGT. V lost 6 bases, J lost 8 bases, and 9 bases stayed unmatched. CDR3 residues: CASRFSGASDEQFF. Here the CDR3 DNA reads TGTGCCAGCAGATTTAGCGGGGCCTCGGATGAGCAGTTCTTC.

This clonotype came up a few times. The V call is TRBV29-1, the J call TRBJ2-2; D remains ambiguous. Between the trimmed V and J ends, which lost 7 bases and 7 bases, there was a span of 13 bases. The CDR3 has 12 residues. Germline V gene sequence: CDR1 SQVTM, CDR2 ANQGSEA. The CDR3: CSAGQAVGELFF. The CDR3 nucleotides read TGCAGCGCTGGGCAGGCGGTCGGGGAGCTGTTTTTT.

The rearrangement joins TRBV24-1 to TRBJ2-3, with D possibly matching TRBD1 (6 bases). V shed 4 bases and J shed 2 bases, with 15 bases lying between them. This CDR3 contains 16 residues. The germline CDR1 and CDR2 sequences are KGHDR and SFDVKD. CDR3 bases: TGTGCCACCAGTGAAACGGGACAACCGCACACAGATACGCAGTATTTT. Translated, it gives CATSETGQPHTDTQYF.

CDR3 nucleotide sequence: TGTGCCAGCAGTGAAAGCCCAGGGTGGCAAGAGACCCAGTACTTC. This codes for CASSESPGWQETQYF. The chain combines TRBV25-1 with TRBJ2-5, with D perhaps matching TRBD1 (5 bases). The V and J ends lost 2 bases and 2 bases respectively, with 12 bases between them. CDR1 is MGHDK and CDR2 is SYGVNS in the germline V gene. The CDR3 runs to 15 residues.

This clonotype was detected many times. The J gene is TRBJ1-4, the V gene TRBV2; D is uncertain. The CDR3 is made up of 14 amino acids. Germline V gene sequence: CDR1 SNHLY, CDR2 FYNNEI. Trimming removed 2 bases from V and 2 bases from J, with 6 bases in between. This CDR3 reads CASSELGTNEKLFF. CDR3 nucleotide sequence: TGTGCCAGCAGTGAATTAGGGACTAATGAAAAACTGTTTTTT.

In this sample, this clonotype turned up many times. The rearrangement links TRBV5-6 to TRBJ2-7; D possibly corresponds to TRBD1 (5 bases). The germline V and J ends were trimmed by 4 bases and 4 bases, with 12 bases remaining between them. From germline, CDR1 is SGHDT and CDR2 YYEEEE. The length of the CDR3 is 13 residues. Here the CDR3 reads CASSLLQGYEQYF. The CDR3 DNA reads as TGTGCCAGCAGCCTCCTGCAGGGTTACGAGCAGTACTTC.

The chain links TRBV20-1 to TRBJ2-7; a possible D gene is TRBD2 (6 bases). CDR3 length: 17 residues. V was pared by 6 bases and J by 2 bases, with 26 bases between. Germline CDR1 DFQATT, CDR2 SNEGSKA (reference sequence). The CDR3, as DNA: TGCAGTGCGAGTAGTCCAAGTCAGCGGGTTCCCGCCTACGAGCAGTACTTC. This sequence encodes CSASSPSQRVPAYEQYF.

Ten or more counts support this clonotype. The chain employs TRBV3-1 and TRBJ2-7, with 7 positions matching TRBD1. Germline V gives CDR1 LGHDT, CDR2 YNNKEL (reference sequence). J was trimmed by 4 bases and V by 2 bases; bases with no gene match: 2. The CDR3 contains 13 residues. Written as DNA, the CDR3 is TGTGCCAGCAGCCAATTACAGGGGTACGAGCAGTACTTC. Protein sequence: CASSQLQGYEQYF.

This clonotype was seen repeatedly, ten times or more. The chain employs TRBV10-3 and TRBJ2-1; D gene uncertain. This CDR3 is 17 amino acids long. Trimming pared 2 bases from V and 2 bases from J, leaving 16 bases between. Germline values: CDR1 ENHRY, CDR2 SYGVKD. CDR3 DNA: TGTGCCATCAGTGAGACCCCTTCTCTAGTCGCCTACAATGAGCAGTTCTTC. Translated, it gives CAISETPSLVAYNEQFF.

The table lists this clonotype with a few counts. The chain uses TRBV11-2 and TRBJ2-7; possible D gene TRBD2, 6 bases. V was cut by 0 bases and J by 2 bases, with 11 bases left in between. Germline V gene lookup returns CDR1 SGHAT and CDR2 FQNNGV. This CDR3 spans 15 amino acids. The CDR3 DNA sequence: TGTGCCAGCAGCTTAGACGGTAGCGGAACCTACGAGCAGTACTTC. Residues: CASSLDGSGTYEQYF.

V gene TRBV4-3 combines with J gene TRBJ2-1, with 9 bases lining up with TRBD2. The CDR3 loop spans 16 amino acids. Germline V CDR1 and CDR2: LGHNA, YSLEER. The J segment lost 5 bases and the V segment lost 0 bases, leaving 5 bases of the junction unmatched. CDR3 sequence (DNA): TGCGCCAGCAGCCAAGATTGGGCTAGCGGGGACAATGAGCAGTTCTTC. Amino acids: CASSQDWASGDNEQFF.

This clonotype was counted a few times. This rearrangement joins TRBV12-3 or TRBV12-4 to TRBJ2-3; TRBD1 agrees at 10 bases. V shed 7 bases and J 4 bases; nucleotides not matched to a gene: 8. This CDR3 contains 15 residues. CDR3 coding DNA: TGTGCCAGCACAGGGACAGGGGTACTCCCAGATACGCAGTATTTT. This codes for CASTGTGVLPDTQYF.

This clonotype was seen at least ten times. The J gene is TRBJ1-5, the V gene TRBV20-1; weak D call: TRBD1 (6 bases). Deletions cut 0 bases from V and 10 bases from J, with 22 bases between. CDR1 DFQATT and CDR2 SNEGSKA come from the germline V gene (reference sequence). The CDR3 loop spans 16 amino acids. As DNA, the CDR3 is TGCAGTGCTAGAGACCTGACAGGTAGCGACAATCGACCCCAGCATTTT. It encodes CSARDLTGSDNRPQHF.

The V gene is TRBV27, the J gene TRBJ2-7; 9 positions match TRBD1. This CDR3 contains 16 residues. V lost 6 bases to trimming and J lost 4 bases; unmatched junction nucleotides: 13. CDR1 is MNHEY, CDR2 SMNVEV, per germline (reference sequence). CDR3 amino acids: CASSQQGAAGLYEQYF. The CDR3 region has the DNA TGTGCCAGCAGCCAACAGGGGGCCGCCGGCCTTTACGAGCAGTACTTC.